The clone carrying this T cell receptor (beta chain) was seen once. Assay used: immunoSEQ multiplex PCR; TCRdb lists only in-frame clones, some missing. The sample contains roughly 18,000 clones, approximately 81% of which appear only once. This entry is derived from a study of T cell changes during pregnancy in multiple sclerosis. Germline trimming cut 1 base from V and 2 bases from J; bases unmatched to any gene: 13. Germline CDR1 ENHRY, CDR2 SYGVKD. The CDR3 totals 19 residues. The clonotype comes from a female donor with multiple sclerosis, enrolled in a pregnancy study. Here the sequenced sample was CD8+ T cells from peripheral blood mononuclear cells, taken after pregnancy. This chain links TRBV10-3 with TRBJ2-1, with 8 bases identical to TRBD2. For the CDR3, the DNA is TGTGCCATCAGTGAGTGGGGGGGGAATAGCGGGGTAACCTACAATGAGCAGTTCTTC. It is translated as CAISEWGGNSGVTYNEQFF.